This TCR beta chain was observed in a study of blood T cell repertoires in COVID-19. Study-wide background: Spain, Italy and the United States supplied samples that represented acute and convalescent COVID-19. PBMCs, B-cell-depleted T cells, or T cells provided the cDNA or gDNA that made up the material.

Original handling: The assay estimated nucleated cells by amplifying reference gene primers. The repertoire was sequenced with immunoSEQ multiplex PCR; TCRdb's copy has only in-frame clones and lacks some. Clone size and the V and J calls come from that table; the DNA yielded D and trimming. This table holds 25,000 to 30,000 clones, over 75% found once. What was sequenced was peripheral blood. The receptor's source is a man between 60 and 75 years old with acute or convalescent COVID-19.

The CDR3 sequence is CASTGGLANQPQHF. The CDR3 bases are TGTGCCAGTACAGGGGGCCTGGCTAATCAGCCCCAGCATTTT. J is TRBJ1-5 and V is TRBV2; 9 positions match TRBD1. Trimming removed 9 bases from V and 4 bases from J; junction bases left unmatched: 7. The CDR3 spans 14 residues. Germline V gene lookup returns CDR1 SNHLY and CDR2 FYNNEI.